What follows is one T cell receptor (beta chain) and its context. This specimen belongs to a study of radiation and T cells in renal cell carcinoma. The germline V and J ends were trimmed by 4 bases and 7 bases, with 20 bases remaining between them. CDR3 length: 16 residues. Germline CDR1 is LNHDA and CDR2 is SQIVND (reference sequence). Documented time point: blood 4 weeks post-SBRT, at nephrectomy. The treatment was: 15 Gy SBRT to primary tumor, nephrectomy 4 weeks later. Repertoires were generated with immunoSEQ multiplex PCR, while TCRdb's copy carries only in-frame clones and drops some. The sample lists roughly 160,000 clones; 88% were seen once.

The sample here was blood, taken from a patient whose treatment included radiotherapy and nephrectomy. The rearrangement joins TRBV19 to TRBJ2-1; D uncertain. The receptor's source is a woman between 45 and 60 years old with renal cell carcinoma. The DNA for the CDR3 is TGTGCCAGTAGTAGGCGAGTAGGTCGGGTCCGTAATGAGCAGTTCTTC. Translating gives CASSRRVGRVRNEQFF.